This T cell receptor (beta chain) was obtained from a study of blood T cells in healthy people across ages. Then a second PCR, running about 6 to 11 cycles, was carried out with a sample-barcoded 5' primer and a J-beta primer mix. MiXCR, run by TCRdb on the 5' RACE reads, gives a single entry per CDR3 protein. The table shows about 600,000 distinct CDR3 sequences, with 47% occurring only once. This clonotype was seen ten or more times. Germline CDR1 reads ENHRY; CDR2 reads SYGVKD. With 2 bases removed from V and 5 bases from J, the gap between germline ends came to 5 bases. This CDR3 contains 12 residues.

The receptor was isolated from a man older than 75 in good health. The sequencing input was blood. V usage is TRBV10-3 and J usage is TRBJ2-3; no definite D call. DNA of the CDR3: TGTGCCATCAGTGAGATAGAAGATACGCAGTATTTT. Residues: CAISEIEDTQYF.